The T cell receptor (beta chain) described here comes from a study of blood T cell repertoires in COVID-19. Study-level information: The cDNA or gDNA used as material had been derived from T cells, B-cell-depleted T cells, or PBMCs.

Only in-frame clones appear in the TCRdb table, and some are missing; sequencing was by immunoSEQ multiplex PCR. The table lists 100,000 to 120,000 clones, about 90% of them singletons. V lost 3 bases, J lost 6 bases, and 12 bases lay in between. Per the germline V gene, CDR1 is MNHEY and CDR2 is SMNVEV (reference sequence). This CDR3 contains 13 residues. The sample was peripheral blood. V usage is TRBV27 and J usage is TRBJ2-7, with D perhaps matching TRBD2 (6 bases). This receptor was identified in a woman in her fifties or sixties with acute or convalescent COVID-19. This CDR3 is CASSFLLAGEQYF. In DNA, the CDR3 is TGTGCCAGCAGTTTTTTACTAGCCGGCGAGCAGTACTTC.